This TCR beta chain was recovered during a study of CD8+CD57+ T cells in acquired aplastic anemia. Study-wide background: Mean yield of DNA from sorted CD4+ and CD8+ cells was roughly 3.4 ug. The study, taken as a whole, reports: There were over 25 CD8+ CDR3 sequences that occurred in both patients and controls.

Losses at the gene ends were 6 bases for V and 12 bases for J; bases not matched to a gene: 6. Germline CDR1 reads LNHDA; CDR2 reads SQIVND (reference sequence). The CDR3 is 12 amino acids. The authors sequenced patients whose flow cytometry had shown CD8+CD57+ cell expansion. Severe acquired aplastic anemia was present in all patients. At blood sampling, none of the patients had yet received therapy. Genomic DNA, the template, was used for profiling of the TCR beta VDJ and CDR3. TCRdb re-called the reads through MiXCR, storing one row per CDR3 protein. Among about 200,000 distinct CDR3 sequences listed, approximately 65% were seen once. Of note for this clonotype: The antigen is unknown.

V usage is TRBV19 and J usage is TRBJ2-3; 10 positions match TRBD2. Material: sorted CD4+, CD8+, or CD8+CD57+ T cells (not recorded which) from PBMCs. This sequence originates from a human donor with aplastic anemia. The CDR3: CASRQRGGRQYF. DNA of the CDR3: TGTGCCAGTAGGCAGCGGGGGGGCCGTCAGTATTTT.